Below, 8 T cell receptor beta chains from the same sample are listed, as sequenced in a study of OX40 agonist ivuxolimab in advanced cancers. The receptor library was made with the immunoSEQ multiplex PCR assay. TCRdb limited this immuneACCESS table to in-frame rearrangements with V and J called. A share of clones is missing; checked studies link under half to unresolved V genes, and the rest is unexplained. For this sample there are around 50,000 clones; 80% to 90% appear just once. About 3.5% of the sample is held by the ten biggest clonotypes. Sequencing was performed on CD4+ or CD8+ T cells sorted from blood, taken in a trial of the OX40 agonist ivuxolimab. The receptor set was obtained from an adult with an advanced solid tumor such as melanoma, head and neck, liver or kidney cancer.

V gene TRBV27 combines with J gene TRBJ2-7, with D uncertain. This CDR3 is built from 12 residues. CDR1 is MNHEY and CDR2 is SMNVEV in the germline V gene (reference sequence). V lost 6 bases, J lost 4 bases, and 10 bases lay in between. CDR3 bases: TGTGCCAGCAGCCCCCTGGGTTACGAGCAGTACTTC. As protein: CASSPLGYEQYF.

V gene TRBV28 combines with J gene TRBJ1-2; 10 bases map to TRBD1. The germline gives CDR1 MDHEN, CDR2 SYDVKM. There are 16 residues in the CDR3. The J segment lost 0 bases and the V segment lost 5 bases, leaving 6 bases of the junction unmatched. The chain's CDR3 is CASSLTGGEANYGYTF. CDR3 DNA: TGTGCCAGCAGTCTGACAGGGGGCGAAGCTAACTATGGCTACACCTTC.

V gene TRBV5-1 combines with J gene TRBJ2-4; 12 bases line up with TRBD2. The CDR3 is 17 residues long. J lost 8 bases, V lost 1 base, and 10 bases had no gene match. Germline V gene sequence: CDR1 SGHRS, CDR2 YFSETQ. The CDR3 nucleotides are TGCGCCAGCAGCTTGACCCCCTCTGCTAGCGGGAGGGACATTCAGTACTTC. Translating gives CASSLTPSASGRDIQYF. The full variable domain, rest sourced from reference TRBV5-1 and TRBJ2-4, is KAGVTQTPRYLIKTRGQQVTLSCSPISGHRSVSWYQQTPGQGLQFLFEYFSETQRNKGNFPGRFSGRQFSNSRSEMNVSTLELGDSALYLCASSLTPSASGRDIQYFGAGTRLSVL.

The chain employs TRBV27 and TRBJ2-7, with TRBD2 identical over 7 bases. The CDR3 is 14 residues long. Germline CDR1 MNHEY, CDR2 SMNVEV (reference sequence). Losses at the gene ends were 7 bases for V and 5 bases for J; bases not matched to a gene: 11. Written as DNA, the CDR3 is TGTGCCAGCAACTCGGGGGGAGGGCTCCACGAGCAGTACTTC. It codes for CASNSGGGLHEQYF.

The chain uses TRBV27 and TRBJ2-6; TRBD1 matches at 9 bases. The CDR3 runs 16 residues. The germline V gene encodes CDR1 MNHEY and CDR2 SMNVEV (reference sequence). V shed 8 bases, J shed 0 bases, and the junction held 5 bases outside the gene matches. This CDR3 reads CASRTGDSSGANVLTF. CDR3 bases: TGTGCCAGCCGGACAGGGGATAGCTCTGGGGCCAACGTCCTGACTTTC.

The chain recombines TRBV6-1 with TRBJ1-4; D gene uncertain. The CDR3 totals 15 residues. The germline V gene has CDR1 MNHNS and CDR2 SASEGT. V was clipped by 7 bases and J by 0 bases, with 12 bases between them. The CDR3 reads CASNPRAATNEKLFF. Here the CDR3 DNA reads TGTGCCAGCAATCCTCGGGCAGCAACTAATGAAAAACTGTTTTTT.

This clone appeared once. The V call is TRBV19, the J call TRBJ1-3; no definite D call. The CDR3 is made up of 16 amino acids. CDR1 is LNHDA, CDR2 SQIVND, per germline (reference sequence). V was cut by 4 bases and J by 0 bases, with 13 bases left in between. In DNA form, the CDR3 reads TGTGCCAGTAGTACAATACAGACGAGCTCTGGAAACACCATATATTTT. This codes for CASSTIQTSSGNTIYF.

The chain employs TRBV10-2 and TRBJ2-1; D unclear. Germline assignment: CDR1 WSHSY and CDR2 SAAADI. With 7 bases removed from V and 0 bases from J, the gap between germline ends came to 7 bases. The CDR3 covers 13 residues. CDR3 sequence: CASTSSSYNEQFF. The CDR3 DNA reads as TGCGCCAGCACTTCTAGCTCCTACAATGAGCAGTTCTTC.